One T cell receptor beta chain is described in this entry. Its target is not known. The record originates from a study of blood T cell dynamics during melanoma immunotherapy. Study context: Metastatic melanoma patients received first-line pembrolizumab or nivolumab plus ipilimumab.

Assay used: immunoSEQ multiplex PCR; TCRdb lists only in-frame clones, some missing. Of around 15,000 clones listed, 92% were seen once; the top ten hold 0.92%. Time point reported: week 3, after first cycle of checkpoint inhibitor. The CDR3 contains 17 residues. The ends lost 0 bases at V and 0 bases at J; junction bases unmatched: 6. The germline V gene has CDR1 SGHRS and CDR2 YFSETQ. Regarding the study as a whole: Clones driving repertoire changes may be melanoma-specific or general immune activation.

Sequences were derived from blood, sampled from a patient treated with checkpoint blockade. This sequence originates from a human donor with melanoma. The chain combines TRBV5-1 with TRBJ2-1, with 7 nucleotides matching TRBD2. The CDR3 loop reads CASSLASSGSSYNEQFF. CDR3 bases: TGCGCCAGCAGCTTGGCCTCTAGCGGAAGCTCCTACAATGAGCAGTTCTTC.